This T cell receptor beta chain was recovered during a study of blood T cell repertoires in COVID-19. Study in general: Whether acute or convalescent, the COVID-19 samples came from the United States, Italy and Spain.

The V and J ends lost 6 bases and 5 bases, in that order; junction bases with no gene match: 5. Germline V gene sequence: CDR1 MNHEY, CDR2 SVGAGI. The length of the CDR3 is 13 residues. This clone was counted a few times. Adults between about 18 and 95 years of age took part from about 24 US areas. Participants' reported clinical history set cohort assignment. How the authors handled the data: From reference gene primer amplification, estimates of nucleated cell counts were derived. Assay: immunoSEQ multiplex PCR; the TCRdb copy retains only in-frame clones and omits some. Clonal size and the V and J genes are those of that table, whereas D and trimming came from the DNA. The sample holds hundreds of thousands of clones, approximately 86% seen once.

This chain joins TRBV6-5 and TRBJ1-1; 8 positions agree with TRBD1. Sample: PBMCs or T cells enriched from blood (not recorded which). The receptor was isolated from a woman younger than 45 with acute COVID-19. In DNA, the CDR3 is TGTGCCAGCAGGAGACAGGGGAGGACTGAAGCTTTCTTT. This sequence encodes CASRRQGRTEAFF.